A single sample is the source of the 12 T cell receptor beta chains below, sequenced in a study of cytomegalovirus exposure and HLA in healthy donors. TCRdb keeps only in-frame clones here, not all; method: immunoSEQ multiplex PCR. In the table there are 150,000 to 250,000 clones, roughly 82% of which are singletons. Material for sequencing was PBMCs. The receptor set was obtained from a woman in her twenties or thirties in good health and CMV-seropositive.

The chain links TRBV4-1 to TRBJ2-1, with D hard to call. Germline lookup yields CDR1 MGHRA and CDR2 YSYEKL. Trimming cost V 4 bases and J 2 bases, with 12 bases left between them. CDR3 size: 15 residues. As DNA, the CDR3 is TGCGCCAGCAGCCCCCTCATCGACACCTACAATGAGCAGTTCTTC. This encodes CASSPLIDTYNEQFF.

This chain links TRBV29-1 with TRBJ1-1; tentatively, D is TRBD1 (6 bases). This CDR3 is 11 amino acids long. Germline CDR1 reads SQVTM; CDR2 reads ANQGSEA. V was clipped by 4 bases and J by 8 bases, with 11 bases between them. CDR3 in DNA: TGCAGCGTTGCAGGGGCCAAGGAAGCTTTCTTT. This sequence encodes CSVAGAKEAFF.

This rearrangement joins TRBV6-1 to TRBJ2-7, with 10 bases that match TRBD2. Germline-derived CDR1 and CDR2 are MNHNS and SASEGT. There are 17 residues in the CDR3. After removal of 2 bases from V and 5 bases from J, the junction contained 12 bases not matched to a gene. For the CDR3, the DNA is TGTGCCAGCAGTGAACCGGCTAGCGGGAGAATATCAGACGAGCAGTACTTC. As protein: CASSEPASGRISDEQYF.

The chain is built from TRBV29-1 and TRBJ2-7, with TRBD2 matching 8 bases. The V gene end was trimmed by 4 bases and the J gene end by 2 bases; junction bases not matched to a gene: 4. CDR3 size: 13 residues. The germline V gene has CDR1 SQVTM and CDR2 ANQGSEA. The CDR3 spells CSVAETSAYEQYF. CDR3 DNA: TGCAGCGTTGCGGAGACTAGCGCCTACGAGCAGTACTTC.

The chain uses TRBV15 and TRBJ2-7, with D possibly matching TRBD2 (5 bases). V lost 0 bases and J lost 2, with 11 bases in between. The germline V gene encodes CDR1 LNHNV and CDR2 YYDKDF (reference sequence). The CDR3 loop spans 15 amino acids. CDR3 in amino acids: CATSRELGETYEQYF. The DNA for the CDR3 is TGTGCCACCAGCAGAGAGCTCGGGGAGACCTACGAGCAGTACTTC.

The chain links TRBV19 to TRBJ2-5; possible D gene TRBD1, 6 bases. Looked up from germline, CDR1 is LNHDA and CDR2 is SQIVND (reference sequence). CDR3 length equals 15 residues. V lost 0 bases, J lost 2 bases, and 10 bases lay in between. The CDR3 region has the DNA TGTGCCAGTAGTATAGATTTGGACAGACAAGAGACCCAGTACTTC. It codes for CASSIDLDRQETQYF.

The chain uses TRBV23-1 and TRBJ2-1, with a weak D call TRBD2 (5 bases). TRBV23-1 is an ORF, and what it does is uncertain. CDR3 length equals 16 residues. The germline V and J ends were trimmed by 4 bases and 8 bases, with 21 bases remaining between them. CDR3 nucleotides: TGCGCCAGCAGTCTCCCCCCGGCAGCGGCATTACATGAGCAGTTCTTC. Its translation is CASSLPPAAALHEQFF.

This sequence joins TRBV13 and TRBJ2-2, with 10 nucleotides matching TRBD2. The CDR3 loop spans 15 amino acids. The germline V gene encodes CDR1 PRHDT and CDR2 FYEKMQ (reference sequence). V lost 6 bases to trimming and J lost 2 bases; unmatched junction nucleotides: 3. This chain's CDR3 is CASRPSGSNTGELFF. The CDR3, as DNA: TGTGCCAGCAGACCTAGCGGGAGCAACACCGGGGAGCTGTTTTTT.

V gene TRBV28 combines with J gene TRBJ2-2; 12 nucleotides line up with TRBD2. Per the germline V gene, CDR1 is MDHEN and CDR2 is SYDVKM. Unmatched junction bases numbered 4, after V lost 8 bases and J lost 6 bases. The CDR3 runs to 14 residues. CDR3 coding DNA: TGTGCCAGCGGGGGACTAGCGGGCGCCGGGGAGCTGTTTTTT. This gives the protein CASGGLAGAGELFF.

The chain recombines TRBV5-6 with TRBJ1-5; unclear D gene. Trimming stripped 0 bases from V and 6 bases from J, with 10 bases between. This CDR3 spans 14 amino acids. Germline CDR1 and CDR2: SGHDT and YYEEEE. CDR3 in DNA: TGTGCCAGCAGCTTGGTATCTTCCCGTCAGCCCCAGCATTTT. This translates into CASSLVSSRQPQHF. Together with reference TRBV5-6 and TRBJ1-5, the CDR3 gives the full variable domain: DAGVTQSPTHLIKTRGQQVTLRCSPKSGHDTVSWYQQALGQGPQFIFQYYEEEERQRGNFPDRFSGHQFPNYSSELNVNALLLGDSALYLCASSLVSSRQPQHFGDGTRLSIL.

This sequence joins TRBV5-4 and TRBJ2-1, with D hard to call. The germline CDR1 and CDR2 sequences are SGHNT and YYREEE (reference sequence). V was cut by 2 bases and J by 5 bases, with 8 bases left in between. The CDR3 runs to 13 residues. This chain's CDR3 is CASSFLVNNEQFF. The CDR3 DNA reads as TGTGCCAGCAGCTTTCTAGTAAACAATGAGCAGTTCTTC.

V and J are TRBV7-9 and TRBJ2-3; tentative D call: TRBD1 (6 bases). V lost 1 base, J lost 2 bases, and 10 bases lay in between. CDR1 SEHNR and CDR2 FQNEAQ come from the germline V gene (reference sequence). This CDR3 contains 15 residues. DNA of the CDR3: TGTGCCAGCAGCTTAGGCGGACAGCCCACAGATACGCAGTATTTT. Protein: CASSLGGQPTDTQYF.